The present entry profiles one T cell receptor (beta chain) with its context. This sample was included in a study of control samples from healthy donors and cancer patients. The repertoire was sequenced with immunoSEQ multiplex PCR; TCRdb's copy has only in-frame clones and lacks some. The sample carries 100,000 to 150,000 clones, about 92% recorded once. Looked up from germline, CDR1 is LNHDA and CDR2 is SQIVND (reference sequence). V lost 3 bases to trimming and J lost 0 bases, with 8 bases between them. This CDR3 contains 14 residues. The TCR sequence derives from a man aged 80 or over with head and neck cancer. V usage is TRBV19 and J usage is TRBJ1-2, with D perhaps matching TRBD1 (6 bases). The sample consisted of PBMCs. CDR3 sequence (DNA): TGTGCCAGTAGTATGTGGGGGCCTAACTATGGCTACACCTTC. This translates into CASSMWGPNYGYTF.